This T cell receptor (beta chain) was found in a study of post-analysis software for immune sequencing data. TCR beta cDNA libraries had unique molecular identifiers. TCRdb called the PCR reads again in MiXCR, with one record for every CDR3 protein. The sample comprises about 820,000 distinct CDR3 sequences, roughly 50% of which are singletons, and 4.6% rests with the top ten. About this clonotype itself: Its antigen remains unknown.

CDR1 is SGHRS and CDR2 is YFSETQ in the germline V gene. V was cut by 2 bases and J by 13 bases, with 18 bases left in between. The CDR3 covers 13 residues. General study findings and limits: Five TRBV segments (TRBV5-6, TRBV5-1 and TRBV20-1 among them) occurred more frequently in patients than in controls.

This TCR was sampled from a girl under 18 with multiple sclerosis. The material sequenced was blood. The V gene is TRBV5-1, the J gene TRBJ2-5; no firm D call. The CDR3 DNA follows: TGCGCCAGCAGCTTTGAAGCCGCCGGGTTATGGTACTTC. This sequence encodes CASSFEAAGLWYF.